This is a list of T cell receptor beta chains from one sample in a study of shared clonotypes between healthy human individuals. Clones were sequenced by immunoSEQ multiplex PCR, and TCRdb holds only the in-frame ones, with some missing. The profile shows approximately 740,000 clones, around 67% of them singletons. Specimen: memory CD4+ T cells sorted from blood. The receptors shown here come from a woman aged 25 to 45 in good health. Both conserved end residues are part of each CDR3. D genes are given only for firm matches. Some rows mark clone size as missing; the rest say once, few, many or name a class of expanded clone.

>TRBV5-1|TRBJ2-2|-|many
TGCGCCAGCAGCCCAGGGATGGCGGCCGGGGAGCTGTTTTTT
CASSPGMAAGELFF
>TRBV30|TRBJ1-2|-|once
TGTGCCTGGAGTGAGGGCAATGGCTACACCTTC
CAWSEGNGYTF
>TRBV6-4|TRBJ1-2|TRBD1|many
TGTGCCAGCAGATCCGGGACAGGGGTTGGCTACACCTTC
CASRSGTGVGYTF
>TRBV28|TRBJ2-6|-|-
TGTGCCAGCAGTTTAAGGGACGGGCGTGGCGGGGCCAACGTCCTGACTTTC
CASSLRDGRGGANVLTF
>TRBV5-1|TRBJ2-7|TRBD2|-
TGCGCCAGCAGCCGGGAGGGAAGCTCCTACGAGCAGTACTTC
CASSREGSSYEQYF
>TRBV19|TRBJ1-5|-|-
TGTGCCAGTCGAAGCGGGCCGAGCGGGCAGCCCCAGCATTTT
CASRSGPSGQPQHF
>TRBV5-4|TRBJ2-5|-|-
TGTGCCAGCAGCTTGGAGGGAACTAGTCTAAAGACCCAGTACTTC
CASSLEGTSLKTQYF
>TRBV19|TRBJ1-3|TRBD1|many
TGTGCCAGTCTCCGACGATCCGGGACAGATGGAAACACCATATATTTT
CASLRRSGTDGNTIYF
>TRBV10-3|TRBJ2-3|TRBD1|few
TGTGCCATCAGTGAGTCGACGAGGGGGCGCGGGACAGATACGCAGTATTTT
CAISESTRGRGTDTQYF
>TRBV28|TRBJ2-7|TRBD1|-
TGTGCCAGCATCCTACAGGGGGCGCATGCGGAGCAGTACTTC
CASILQGAHAEQYF
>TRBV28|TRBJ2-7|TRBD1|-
TGTGCCAGCAGTAGAACCGGGACAGCTTACGAGCAGTACTTC
CASSRTGTAYEQYF
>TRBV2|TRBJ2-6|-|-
TGTGCCAGCAGGGGGACGGTCTCTGGGGCCAACGTCCTGACTTTC
CASRGTVSGANVLTF
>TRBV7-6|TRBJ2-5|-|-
TGTGCCAGCGGGAGACTAGACCAAGAGACCCAGTACTTC
CASGRLDQETQYF
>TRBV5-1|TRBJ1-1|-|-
TGCGCCAGCAGCCGGGCTCCGAACACTGAAGCTTTCTTT
CASSRAPNTEAFF
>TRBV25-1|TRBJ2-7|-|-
TGTGCCCATACCAGGACGGACGACTGGTACGAGCAGTACTTC
CAHTRTDDWYEQYF
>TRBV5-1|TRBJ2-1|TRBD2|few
TGCGCCAGCAGCTCGGGACTAGCGGGAGGTAATGAGCAGTTCTTC
CASSSGLAGGNEQFF